The clone carrying this T cell receptor beta chain was picked up a small number of times. The antigen remains undetermined. This sample is drawn from a study of blood T cells in healthy people across ages. Points from the study as a whole: As naive T cell percentage varied, TCR beta diversity correlated strongly with it. Per million T cells, TCR beta diversity dropped roughly linearly as age increased.

Alongside a J-beta primer mix, a sample-barcoded 5' primer served in a second PCR lasting 7 to 11 cycles. Sequencing recovered at least 2.5 million CDR3-containing paired-end reads from each sample. TCRdb recomputed calls from the 5' RACE reads with MiXCR, one row per CDR3 protein. The repertoire holds 950,000 to 1,200,000 distinct CDR3 sequences, 35% to 45% seen once, with about an eighth in the top ten. The TCR was taken from a man aged 18 to 35 in good health. Sequencing input: blood.

CDR3 sequence: CASSLALGGSETQYF. The DNA for the CDR3 is TGCGCCAGCAGCCTGGCACTAGGGGGGTCAGAGACCCAGTACTTC. The chain couples TRBV5-1 to TRBJ2-5; D is possibly TRBD1 or TRBD2 (6 bases each). Trimming took 4 bases from V and 4 from J, leaving 17 bases between them. The CDR3 has 15 amino acids. CDR1 and CDR2 from the germline V gene are SGHRS and YFSETQ. Using reference TRBV5-1 and TRBJ2-5 for the parts outside the CDR3, the full variable domain is KAGVTQTPRYLIKTRGQQVTLSCSPISGHRSVSWYQQTPGQGLQFLFEYFSETQRNKGNFPGRFSGRQFSNSRSEMNVSTLELGDSALYLCASSLALGGSETQYFGPGTRLLVL.